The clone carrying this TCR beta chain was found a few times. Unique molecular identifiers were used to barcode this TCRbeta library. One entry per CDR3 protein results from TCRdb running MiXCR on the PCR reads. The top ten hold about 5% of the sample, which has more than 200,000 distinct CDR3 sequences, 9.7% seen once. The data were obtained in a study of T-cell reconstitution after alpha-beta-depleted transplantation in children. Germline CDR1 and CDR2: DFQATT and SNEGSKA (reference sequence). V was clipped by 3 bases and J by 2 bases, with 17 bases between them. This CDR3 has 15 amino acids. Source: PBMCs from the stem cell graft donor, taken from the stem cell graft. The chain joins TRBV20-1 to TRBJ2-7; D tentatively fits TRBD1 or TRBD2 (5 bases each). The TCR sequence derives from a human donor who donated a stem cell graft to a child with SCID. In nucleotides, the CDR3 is TGCAGTGCTAGGTCCAGGGACCATCCTCCCTACGAGCAGTACTTC. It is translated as CSARSRDHPPYEQYF.